This T cell receptor (beta chain) was sequenced for a study of cytomegalovirus exposure and HLA in healthy donors. Study-level findings and limits: A later analysis linked a missense DCLRE1C variant to TCR beta V- and J-gene trimming. Reported findings show TCR beta sequences accurately forecast HLA-A and HLA-B alleles in most subjects. Analyses of presence/absence relied on an assumption of roughly uniform sequencing depth across donors.

Remarks on this clone: Its antigen is undetermined.

The PCR made use of 60 Vbeta and 13 Jbeta primers. Method: immunoSEQ multiplex PCR; TCRdb's copy keeps in-frame clones and lacks some. The sample yields 100,000 to 150,000 clones, of which the top ten take up around 2.7%. Germline-derived CDR1 and CDR2 are LNHDA and SQIVND (reference sequence). The CDR3 is 17 amino acids. J was trimmed by 4 bases and V by 3 bases; bases with no gene match: 10. The chain couples TRBV19 to TRBJ2-5, with TRBD1 matching over 11 bases. The sequence was obtained from a man aged 30 to 39 in good health and CMV-seronegative. Sequencing used PBMCs. The CDR3 loop reads CASSIGQGALSGETQYF. The DNA for the CDR3 is TGTGCCAGTAGTATCGGACAGGGGGCTCTGTCGGGAGAGACCCAGTACTTC.